This passage covers 14 T cell receptor beta chains from one sample sequenced in a study of blood T cell repertoires in COVID-19. TCRdb keeps only in-frame clones here, not all; method: immunoSEQ multiplex PCR. The data hold more than 350,000 clones, with more than 75% observed a single time. The source material was PBMCs or T cells enriched from blood (not recorded which). Receptors originate from a woman aged 50 to 65 who had recovered from COVID-19.

This chain links TRBV7-9 with TRBJ1-5; D is ambiguous. CDR3 length equals 14 residues. Germline CDR1 SEHNR, CDR2 FQNEAQ (reference sequence). Trimming stripped 5 bases from V and 2 bases from J, with 10 bases between. CDR3 in amino acids: CASSGVDGNQPQHF. The DNA of the CDR3 is TGTGCCAGCAGCGGAGTAGACGGCAATCAGCCCCAGCATTTT.

The chain is built from TRBV28 and TRBJ2-7, with D hard to call. The CDR3 is 17 amino acids. The V and J ends lost 3 bases and 2 bases respectively, with 20 bases between them. Germline CDR1 MDHEN, CDR2 SYDVKM. This chain's CDR3 is CASSFAVAEEITYEQYF. DNA for the CDR3: TGTGCCAGCAGTTTTGCCGTTGCGGAAGAGATTACCTACGAGCAGTACTTC. Based on the CDR3 plus reference TRBV28 and TRBJ2-7, the full variable domain is DVKVTQSSRYLVKRTGEKVFLECVQDMDHENMFWYRQDPGLGLRLIYFSYDVKMKEKGDIPEGYSVSREKKERFSLILESASTNQTSMYLCASSFAVAEEITYEQYFGPGTRLTVT.

The CDR3 is CASSYSTVAGGVEQFF. The CDR3 nucleotides are TGTGCCAGCAGTTACTCGACGGTAGCGGGGGGGGTTGAGCAGTTCTTC. V is TRBV6-5 and J is TRBJ2-1; 11 bases agree with TRBD2. V dropped 0 bases and J dropped 9; count of bases not matched to a gene: 7. Germline loops: CDR1 MNHEY, CDR2 SVGAGI. CDR3 length: 16 residues.

The V call is TRBV28, the J call TRBJ1-6, with 7 bases fitting TRBD1. Looked up from germline, CDR1 is MDHEN and CDR2 is SYDVKM. There are 20 residues in the CDR3. V gave up 6 bases and J gave up 0 bases; unmatched junction bases: 17. CDR3 bases: TGTGCCAGCAGGGGACCACCGGGACAGACTATAAGCTCCTATAATTCACCCCTCCACTTT. This encodes CASRGPPGQTISSYNSPLHF.

The V call is TRBV4-1, the J call TRBJ1-3, with a tentative D call TRBD1 (6 bases). Trimming stripped 1 base from V and 3 bases from J, with 16 bases between. Germline V gene lookup returns CDR1 MGHRA and CDR2 YSYEKL. The CDR3 runs 17 residues. The CDR3 DNA follows: TGCGCCAGCAGCCAAGGGGGGCGTAGGGGCAGTGGAAACACCATATATTTT. It is translated as CASSQGGRRGSGNTIYF.

This chain links TRBV27 with TRBJ1-2; TRBD1 matches at 7 bases. CDR1 is MNHEY and CDR2 is SMNVEV in the germline V gene (reference sequence). The CDR3 spans 15 residues. The ends lost 3 bases at V and 10 bases at J; junction bases unmatched: 14. This CDR3 is CASSLGQMIYGSYTF. The CDR3 DNA sequence: TGTGCCAGCAGTTTGGGACAGATGATCTATGGCTCCTACACCTTC.

This chain's CDR3 is CASSEAVTGSSGANVLTF. For the CDR3, the DNA is TGTGCCAGCAGTGAAGCGGTGACAGGTTCCTCTGGGGCCAACGTCCTGACTTTC. The genes are TRBV2 and TRBJ2-6; D may be TRBD1 (6 bases). Germline CDR1 and CDR2: SNHLY and FYNNEI. The CDR3 runs to 18 residues. Trimming removed 0 bases at V and 0 bases at J, with 12 bases between.

V gene TRBV9 combines with J gene TRBJ2-1; 7 nucleotides agree with TRBD2. The length of the CDR3 is 17 residues. V lost 4 bases and J lost 0; bases outside the gene matches: 10. Looked up from germline, CDR1 is SGDLS and CDR2 is YYNGEE. The CDR3 sequence: CASSPRLWTSSYNEQFF. The CDR3 DNA reads as TGTGCCAGCAGCCCTAGGTTGTGGACTAGCTCCTACAATGAGCAGTTCTTC. Combining the CDR3 with reference TRBV9 and TRBJ2-1 gives the whole variable domain DSGVTQTPKHLITATGQRVTLRCSPRSGDLSVYWYQQSLDQGLQFLIQYYNGEERAKGNILERFSAQQFPDLHSELNLSSLELGDSALYFCASSPRLWTSSYNEQFFGPGTRLTVL.

The chain is built from TRBV28 and TRBJ2-5; 7 positions agree with TRBD1. The CDR3 has 16 amino acids. V was clipped by 7 bases and J by 1 base; unmatched bases: 12. Looked up from germline, CDR1 is MDHEN and CDR2 is SYDVKM. CDR3 region: CASTSQDRPFQETQYF. The CDR3 coding sequence is TGTGCCAGCACCTCCCAGGACAGGCCCTTCCAAGAGACCCAGTACTTC.

The CDR3 protein is CASTGTIQETQYF. CDR3 bases: TGTGCCAGCACCGGGACTATTCAAGAGACCCAGTACTTC. This chain links TRBV7-8 with TRBJ2-5; 7 positions match TRBD2. The germline CDR1 and CDR2 sequences are SGHVS and FQNEAQ. The CDR3 sequence is 13 residues long. The V gene end was trimmed by 7 bases and the J gene end by 2 bases; junction bases not matched to a gene: 4.

The CDR3, as DNA: TGTGCCAGCAGCTTGACCTGGATTGGGCAGGCAGTGGAGGAAGAAAACACCATATATTTT. Residues: CASSLTWIGQAVEEENTIYF. This sequence joins TRBV5-8 and TRBJ1-3; D is undetermined. The CDR3 covers 20 residues. V was cut by 1 base and J by 6 bases, with 29 bases left in between. Germline V lookup: CDR1 SGHTS, CDR2 YDEGEE.

Only one count was recorded for this clone. The V call is TRBV9, the J call TRBJ1-2; D gene ambiguous. Germline CDR1 and CDR2: SGDLS and YYNGEE. The V and J ends lost 0 bases and 6 bases respectively, with 9 bases between them. The CDR3 has 13 amino acids. The CDR3 sequence is CASSVGGWNGYTF. DNA of the CDR3: TGTGCCAGCAGCGTAGGCGGCTGGAATGGCTACACCTTC.

The chain couples TRBV7-3 to TRBJ1-2, with D possibly TRBD1 on 5 matching bases. CDR1 and CDR2 from the germline V gene are SGHTA and FQGTGA. This CDR3 is built from 13 residues. Trimming took 4 bases from V and 8 from J, leaving 14 bases between them. CDR3 sequence reads: CASSSTGAGGYTF. For the CDR3, the DNA is TGTGCCAGCAGCTCGACCGGGGCGGGGGGCTACACCTTC. Full variable domain (rest looked up from reference TRBV7-3 and TRBJ1-2): GAGVSQTPSNKVTEKGKYVELRCDPISGHTALYWYRQSLGQGPEFLIYFQGTGAADDSGLPNDRFFAVRPEGSVSTLKIQRTERGDSAVYLCASSSTGAGGYTFGSGTRLTVV.

This chain uses TRBV21-1 with TRBJ2-2; the table gives TRBD1 as D, unverified against the DNA. TRBV21-1 is a pseudogene locus. The CDR3 covers 16 residues. The CDR3 DNA sequence: TGTGCCAGCAGCAAACCCAACAGGGTAGGTACCGGGGAGCTGTTTTTT. It is translated as CASSKPNRVGTGELFF.